These T cell receptor beta chains were read from a single sample in a study of blood T cell repertoires in COVID-19. The data were produced by immunoSEQ multiplex PCR, yet TCRdb's version contains in-frame clones alone and is incomplete. Of 450,000 to 500,000 clones in the sample, 80% to 90% were seen once. Material for sequencing was peripheral blood. All receptors derive from a human donor in a cohort sampled during active COVID-19. Each CDR3 is given with its conserved first and last residue. Each record gives: J gene, V gene, CDR3 protein.

TRBJ1-2 TRBV24-1 CATSDITGGVEGYTF
TRBJ1-1 TRBV6-5 CASSYRGMNTEAFF
TRBJ1-1 TRBV10-3 CAISERGTEAFF
TRBJ2-5 TRBV5-1 CASSPLSGSGETQYF
TRBJ1-2 TRBV6-6 CASSPGQTYGYTF
TRBJ1-2 TRBV11-2 CASSLSGQGGDGYTF
TRBJ1-5 TRBV28 CASSAQGGQPQHF
TRBJ2-3 TRBV28 CASSSSLPEGQYF
TRBJ1-2 TRBV27 CASSSWGENYGYTF
TRBJ2-3 TRBV13 CASSPQTGGVGTDTQYF
TRBJ2-3 TRBV11-3 CASSSDRGITDTQYF
TRBJ2-2 TRBV5-1 CASSPPPGQGTGELFF
TRBJ1-2 TRBV6-6 CASSYAADYGYTF
TRBJ2-3 TRBV11-2 CASSLGARRSTDTQYF
TRBJ2-3 TRBV6-5 CASSTSGRTDTQYF
TRBJ2-2 TRBV3-1/TRBV3-2 CASSRQGAGELFF
TRBJ2-3 TRBV24-1 CATRGANTDVTDTQYF
TRBJ1-2 TRBV25-1 CATSVGTAYGYTF
TRBJ1-2 TRBV6-6 CASSSQQGAGGYTF
TRBJ2-5 TRBV9 CASSLNQGLAGGETQYF
TRBJ1-2 TRBV19 CASSGRIWGYGYTF